The 30 T cell receptor beta chains presented below share a single source sample, sequenced in a study of OX40 agonist ivuxolimab in advanced cancers. Generated by immunoSEQ multiplex PCR, the TCRdb table keeps only in-frame clones and is missing some. The sample records approximately 100,000 clones, about 87% being singletons. The input for sequencing was CD4+ or CD8+ T cells sorted from blood, taken in a trial of the OX40 agonist ivuxolimab. These receptors originate from an adult with an advanced solid tumor such as melanoma, head and neck, liver or kidney cancer.

The chain links TRBV11-2 to TRBJ1-2, with D perhaps matching TRBD1 (6 bases). Germline V gene data show CDR1 as SGHAT and CDR2 as FQNNGV. The V end lost 4 bases, the J end lost 4 bases, and 13 bases lay between the germline ends. The CDR3 runs to 14 residues. For the CDR3, the DNA is TGTGCCAGCAGCTCCCTAAGGACAGCCTATGGCTACACCTTC. Amino acid sequence: CASSSLRTAYGYTF.

The rearrangement joins TRBV11-2 to TRBJ2-1; 9 nucleotides match TRBD2. This CDR3 is 19 amino acids long. Germline CDR1 SGHAT, CDR2 FQNNGV. With V trimmed by 5 bases and J by 8 bases, 22 bases remained unmatched. The CDR3: CASSRPPGSGGPPHHEQFF. The CDR3 DNA reads as TGTGCCAGCAGCCGTCCGCCAGGAAGCGGGGGGCCTCCGCACCATGAGCAGTTCTTC.

The table lists this clone with a count of one. The chain employs TRBV11-2 and TRBJ1-3, with a weak D call TRBD1 (5 bases). Germline assignment: CDR1 SGHAT and CDR2 FQNNGV. Trimming removed 2 bases from V and 2 bases from J, with 7 bases in between. The CDR3 has 14 amino acids. The CDR3 protein is CASSLTRAGNTIYF. For the CDR3, the DNA is TGTGCCAGCAGCTTAACCAGGGCTGGAAACACCATATATTTT.

V gene TRBV7-2 combines with J gene TRBJ2-7, with TRBD1 matching over 7 bases. The CDR3 is 14 residues long. The V and J ends lost 5 bases and 2 bases, in that order; junction bases with no gene match: 6. From germline, CDR1 is SGHTA and CDR2 FQGNSA. CDR3 in amino acids: CASSAGQATYEQYF. The CDR3 nucleotides read TGTGCCAGCAGCGCTGGACAGGCCACCTACGAGCAGTACTTC.

The rearrangement uses TRBV5-1 and TRBJ1-5, with TRBD1 identical over 8 bases. From germline, CDR1 is SGHRS and CDR2 YFSETQ. The CDR3 has 14 amino acids. Germline trimming cut 1 base from V and 9 bases from J; bases unmatched to any gene: 6. DNA for the CDR3: TGCGCCAGCAGCTTGCAGGGGGCGAGCTCGCCCCAGCATTTT. It specifies CASSLQGASSPQHF.

This rearrangement joins TRBV6-5 to TRBJ1-1, with 7 nucleotides matching TRBD1. The CDR3 spans 12 residues. The germline V gene has CDR1 MNHEY and CDR2 SVGAGI. Trimming at V came to 7 bases and at J to 12 bases, leaving 11 bases not matched to a gene. DNA for the CDR3: TGTGCCAGCATCCAGGCAGGGGGTAGATCTTTCTTT. This encodes CASIQAGGRSFF.

The V call is TRBV7-9, the J call TRBJ1-5, with D possibly being TRBD1 (5 bases). V lost 1 base and J 7 bases, leaving 11 bases between the germline ends. CDR1 SEHNR and CDR2 FQNEAQ come from the germline V gene (reference sequence). There are 14 residues in the CDR3. The CDR3 sequence: CASSLGIGEQPQHF. The CDR3 DNA follows: TGTGCCAGCAGCTTAGGCATAGGGGAGCAGCCCCAGCATTTT.

The chain employs TRBV19 and TRBJ1-5; 10 bases fit TRBD1. The CDR3 has 13 amino acids. V dropped 6 bases and J dropped 5; count of bases not matched to a gene: 1. From germline, CDR1 is LNHDA and CDR2 SQIVND (reference sequence). The CDR3 region is CASRTGGHQPQHF. The CDR3 DNA reads as TGTGCCAGTAGGACAGGGGGCCATCAGCCCCAGCATTTT.

The gene calls are TRBV6-5 and TRBJ2-2; D is undetermined. CDR3 length: 15 residues. Germline CDR1 MNHEY, CDR2 SVGAGI. V lost 0 bases, J lost 0 bases, and 5 bases lay in between. CDR3 coding DNA: TGTGCCAGCAGTTACTCGATGTCGAACACCGGGGAGCTGTTTTTT. Translated: CASSYSMSNTGELFF.

The chain joins TRBV6-1 to TRBJ1-3; D gene unclear. The germline CDR1 and CDR2 sequences are MNHNS and SASEGT. This CDR3 comprises 14 residues. Deletions cut 1 base from V and 8 bases from J, with 12 bases between. The CDR3 is CASSEGFNWDTIYF. For the CDR3, the DNA is TGTGCCAGCAGTGAAGGATTCAACTGGGACACCATATATTTT.

The chain couples TRBV11-1 to TRBJ2-3, with unresolved D. This CDR3 contains 15 residues. Germline CDR1 and CDR2: SGHAT and FQDESV (reference sequence). The ends were cut back, 3 bases at V and 0 bases at J, with 10 bases in the middle. This CDR3 is CASSFEPSSTDTQYF. The DNA for the CDR3 is TGTGCCAGCAGCTTCGAACCGTCTAGCACAGATACGCAGTATTTT.

The V call is TRBV6-1, the J call TRBJ1-4; tentative D call: TRBD1 (5 bases). Deletions cut 8 bases from V and 6 bases from J, with 10 bases between. The CDR3 is 12 residues long. The germline V gene encodes CDR1 MNHNS and CDR2 SASEGT. CDR3 DNA: TGTGCCAGCCAGGGAACATATGAAAAACTGTTTTTT. Its translation is CASQGTYEKLFF.

The genes are TRBV19 and TRBJ2-2, with TRBD1 identical over 10 bases. V shed 6 bases and J 7 bases; nucleotides not matched to a gene: 11. This CDR3 region has 16 residues. Germline-derived CDR1 and CDR2 are LNHDA and SQIVND (reference sequence). Written as DNA, the CDR3 is TGTGCCAGTAGGGTATACGAGACAGGGGGCCTCGGGGAGCTGTTTTTT. Protein: CASRVYETGGLGELFF.

This chain links TRBV5-4 with TRBJ2-6, with D perhaps TRBD1 (5 bases). Germline-derived CDR1 and CDR2 are SGHNT and YYREEE (reference sequence). The length of the CDR3 is 16 residues. V was shortened by 1 base and J by 0 bases, with 8 bases between the two germline ends. The CDR3 coding sequence is TGTGCCAGCAGCTTGTCAACAGGCTCTGGGGCCAACGTCCTGACTTTC. Encoded protein: CASSLSTGSGANVLTF.

The V call is TRBV6-6, the J call TRBJ1-1; D possibly corresponds to TRBD1 (6 bases). From germline, CDR1 is MNHNY and CDR2 SVGAGI (reference sequence). This CDR3 spans 14 amino acids. Trimming removed 7 bases at V and 3 bases at J, with 15 bases between. DNA for the CDR3: TGTGCCAGCAAACGGACAGTTAGTGACACTGAAGCTTTCTTT. It encodes CASKRTVSDTEAFF.

The chain joins TRBV6-1 to TRBJ2-7; TRBD1 aligns across 7 bases. The CDR3 has 14 amino acids. The junction had 2 bases not matched to a gene; V was cut back by 1 base and J by 2 bases. Germline CDR1 and CDR2: MNHNS and SASEGT. CDR3 nucleotides: TGTGCCAGCAGTGAAGTCGGGACAGCCTACGAGCAGTACTTC. Its protein is CASSEVGTAYEQYF.

This chain uses TRBV7-2 with TRBJ2-7; D is ambiguous. The CDR3 sequence is 14 residues long. Trimming took off 5 bases at V and 0 bases at J, with 11 bases between the two ends. Germline CDR1 reads SGHTA; CDR2 reads FQGNSA. Here the CDR3 DNA reads TGTGCCAGCAGCGTTACTTGGAACTCCTACGAGCAGTACTTC. Translated: CASSVTWNSYEQYF.

The table lists this clone with a few counts. V usage is TRBV6-5 and J usage is TRBJ1-5; 8 nucleotides line up with TRBD1. The V gene end was trimmed by 0 bases and the J gene end by 4 bases; junction bases not matched to a gene: 5. The CDR3 has 16 amino acids. Germline CDR1 MNHEY, CDR2 SVGAGI. The CDR3 nucleotides read TGTGCCAGCAGTTACTCGTGGCGACAGGGGAATCAGCCCCAGCATTTT. Translated, it gives CASSYSWRQGNQPQHF.

The chain combines TRBV5-4 with TRBJ1-1; TRBD1 is a possible D gene (6 bases). This CDR3 region has 14 residues. The V and J ends lost 4 bases and 3 bases respectively, with 13 bases between them. Germline V gives CDR1 SGHNT, CDR2 YYREEE (reference sequence). The CDR3 loop is CASSGGASDTEAFF. The CDR3 nucleotides are TGTGCCAGCAGCGGGGGGGCGTCGGACACTGAAGCTTTCTTT.

This clone was detected only once. V and J are TRBV7-2 and TRBJ2-2; 9 bases map to TRBD2. The length of the CDR3 is 18 residues. Per the germline V gene, CDR1 is SGHTA and CDR2 is FQGNSA. With 1 base clipped from V and 6 bases from J, the junction kept 12 bases outside the gene matches. CDR3 DNA: TGTGCCAGCAGCTTAGTGAGTGCAGCGGGGGGTTCGGCCGGGGAGCTGTTTTTT. It codes for CASSLVSAAGGSAGELFF.

This chain connects TRBV18 to TRBJ1-1; no reliable D call. The CDR3 sequence is 14 residues long. Between the trimmed V and J ends, which lost 6 bases and 0 bases, there was a span of 11 bases. From germline, CDR1 is KGHSH and CDR2 LQKENI. CDR3 sequence: CASSWTEMNTEAFF. CDR3 nucleotide sequence: TGTGCCAGCTCCTGGACTGAGATGAACACTGAAGCTTTCTTT.

V and J are TRBV6-1 and TRBJ1-5, with 7 bases fitting TRBD1. In germline, CDR1 is MNHNS, CDR2 SASEGT. The CDR3 is 17 amino acids. Germline trimming cut 2 bases from V and 2 bases from J; bases unmatched to any gene: 9. Here the CDR3 reads CASSEMTGTFGNQPQHF. The CDR3, as DNA: TGTGCCAGCAGTGAAATGACAGGGACGTTCGGCAATCAGCCCCAGCATTTT.

The chain is built from TRBV19 and TRBJ1-2; 12 bases map to TRBD1. The germline gives CDR1 LNHDA, CDR2 SQIVND (reference sequence). The V gene end was trimmed by 6 bases and the J gene end by 2 bases; junction bases not matched to a gene: 10. The CDR3 length is 17 residues. This CDR3 reads CASRNGTGGLENYGYTF. In DNA, the CDR3 is TGTGCCAGTAGAAATGGGACAGGGGGCTTGGAAAACTATGGCTACACCTTC. The whole variable domain, remainder taken from reference TRBV19 and TRBJ1-2, is DGGITQSPKYLFRKEGQNVTLSCEQNLNHDAMYWYRQDPGQGLRLIYYSQIVNDFQKGDIAEGYSVSREKKESFPLTVTSAQKNPTAFYLCASRNGTGGLENYGYTFGSGTRLTVV.

The chain is built from TRBV18 and TRBJ2-5; TRBD1 or TRBD2 may be the D gene (5 bases each). Germline V gene data show CDR1 as KGHSH and CDR2 as LQKENI. Trimming cost V 0 bases and J 5 bases, with 10 bases left between them. This CDR3 region has 14 residues. The DNA of the CDR3 is TGTGCCAGCTCACCACCTGAGGGGCGGGAGACCCAGTACTTC. Translation gives CASSPPEGRETQYF.

V usage is TRBV19 and J usage is TRBJ2-6, with 7 bases matching TRBD1. The CDR3 contains 18 residues. The germline V gene encodes CDR1 LNHDA and CDR2 SQIVND (reference sequence). V lost 5 bases, J lost 0 bases, and 10 bases stayed unmatched. CDR3 loop: CASSFPTGRPSGANVLTF. DNA for the CDR3: TGTGCCAGTAGTTTCCCGACAGGGCGACCCTCTGGGGCCAACGTCCTGACTTTC.

The V call is TRBV11-2, the J call TRBJ2-3; the match to TRBD2 covers 7 bases. Germline V lookup: CDR1 SGHAT, CDR2 FQNNGV. J lost 4 bases, V lost 5 bases, and 12 bases had no gene match. The CDR3 loop spans 16 amino acids. DNA of the CDR3: TGTGCCAGCAGCCCGCGTGGTAGCGGGTATTCAGATACGCAGTATTTT. The encoded protein is CASSPRGSGYSDTQYF.

The chain carries TRBV30 and TRBJ1-4; 8 bases align to TRBD1. This CDR3 is 15 amino acids long. Germline V gene data show CDR1 as GTSNPN and CDR2 as SVGIG (reference sequence). V was clipped by 0 bases and J by 3 bases; unmatched bases: 3. The CDR3 loop is CAWSVQGASNEKLFF. Written as DNA, the CDR3 is TGTGCCTGGAGTGTTCAGGGGGCGTCTAATGAAAAACTGTTTTTT.

The CDR3 spells CAWCRQPNTEAFF. The CDR3 coding sequence is TGTGCCTGGTGTCGGCAGCCTAACACTGAAGCTTTCTTT. This chain joins TRBV30 and TRBJ1-1; D is unclear. V shed 5 bases and J shed 2 bases, with 12 bases lying between them. The V gene's germline CDR1 is GTSNPN and CDR2 SVGIG (reference sequence). The CDR3 length is 13 residues.

The CDR3 nucleotides read TGTGCCAGCAGCTTGACCTTGACTAGCGGGGAACACAATGAGCAGTTCTTC. Translation gives CASSLTLTSGEHNEQFF. The J gene is TRBJ2-1, the V gene TRBV7-6; TRBD2 aligns across 11 bases. The CDR3 runs 17 residues. The germline V gene encodes CDR1 SGHVS and CDR2 FNYEAQ. V shed 3 bases, J shed 5 bases, and the junction held 9 bases outside the gene matches. Full variable domain (remainder filled in from reference TRBV7-6 and TRBJ2-1): GAGVSQSPRYKVTKRGQDVALRCDPISGHVSLYWYRQALGQGPEFLTYFNYEAQQDKSGLPNDRFSAERPEGSISTLTIQRTEQRDSAMYRCASSLTLTSGEHNEQFFGPGTRLTVL.

V usage is TRBV5-8 and J usage is TRBJ2-3, with a tentative D call TRBD2 (5 bases). V was cut by 5 bases and J by 4 bases, with 14 bases left in between. This CDR3 spans 14 amino acids. Germline CDR1 and CDR2: SGHTS and YDEGEE. CDR3 in amino acids: CASRTKGVADTQYF. For the CDR3, the DNA is TGTGCCAGCAGGACGAAGGGAGTCGCAGATACGCAGTATTTT.